Detailed here is one T cell receptor (beta chain). This clone was picked up a small number of times. The specificity of this receptor is unknown. No base-level quality is on record; no much larger clone is a single base apart. This same CDR3 is encoded by further DNA sequences in the sample. Sample time point, as interpreted from the label and publication: around 2 years on ibrutinib. For TCR beta library preparation, 1.5 to 2 micrograms of genomic DNA were isolated from cryopreserved PBMCs. Longitudinal blood samples from CLL patients on ibrutinib monotherapy were analyzed using high-throughput TCR beta sequencing. The patients took part in an open-label, single-center phase 2 trial of ibrutinib monotherapy. The entry originates in a study of cytotoxic CD8 clonotypes in ibrutinib-treated CLL (dated by TCRdb to about 2021). For context, the study as a whole: In this cohort, approximately 15 patients were treatment-naive and some 10 were relapsed/refractory, while under 18 had unmutated IGHV. Of the 86 people in the trial, some 28 had longitudinal samples available. Responses were partial in 24 patients and complete in 2; after median approximately 69 months follow-up, roughly 14 stayed in remission and roughly twelve progressed. On average, each sample yielded 270,000 or so productive templates and tens of thousands of productive rearrangements. Every remission and progressive disease sample was obtained while ibrutinib was still being received by the patients. Cryopreserved peripheral blood mononuclear cells were collected before treatment, at response, and at either disease progression or sustained remission. Response samples were taken after a median of approximately a year on treatment, ranging from roughly 6 to 36 months. Results the study describes overall, beyond this receptor: At ibrutinib response clonality went up, during sustained remission it held steady, and at progression it dropped back toward baseline. Public clonotypes were rare and either shrank or stayed stable during treatment, and the rise in clonality at ibrutinib response reflected expansion of private clonotypes. Lymph node repertoires were not examined, and the timing of sampling was not matched between patients in sustained remission and those whose disease progressed. Baseline clonality was found to be higher than that of age-matched healthy donors and was strongly correlated with circulating CD8+ T-cell counts.

A MiSeq instrument was used for deep resolution sequencing, which targeted depths ranging from 1 in 1 million up to 1 in 200,000 T cells, with coverage averaging 10x for each clonotype. The immunoSEQ hsTCRB Kit was used to generate TCR beta libraries. Per the source publication's procedure: The data were analyzed with ImmunoSEQ Analyzer and ImmunoSEQ Data Assistant, and V, D and J gene assignments followed IMGT definitions. Clonality, with values ranging from 0 to 1, was calculated as one minus the normalized Shannon entropy of productive rearrangement frequencies. Only overrepresented clonotypes making up at least 0.05% of the repertoire of each patient were included in the public clonotype analysis. Some 13 age-matched healthy donor repertoires from immuneACCESS served as clonality controls. TCRdb mirrors the immuneACCESS table, restricted to in-frame sequences. Some clones are absent from its copies; in checked studies, under half trace to an unresolved V gene, and the reason for the others is unknown. Clone size and V and J calls were adopted from that table, with D and trimming inferred from the DNA. The sample yields approximately 100,000 clones; roughly 57% were counted once. The top ten hold more than 35% of the sample.

From the cysteine up to the phenylalanine, the CDR3 has a length of 12 residues. Only CDR3 DNA is held: 36 bases, read in frame from base 1. V was cut back by 4 bases and J by 4 bases, leaving a gap of 10 bases between them. The CDR1 and CDR2 encoded by the germline V gene (reference sequence) are GTSNPN and SVGIG. The chain is assembled from TRBV30 and TRBJ1-2; matching of 5 bases hints at TRBD1 as the D gene. The source is a human donor with chronic lymphocytic leukemia. The material was PBMCs, obtained after 24 months of ibrutinib treatment. CDR3 protein: CAWKGSGYGYTF. The bases read TGTGCCTGGAAGGGGTCGGGCTATGGCTACACCTTC.